A single sample gave rise to the 17 T cell receptor beta chains below, sequenced in a study of cytomegalovirus exposure and HLA in healthy donors. The PCR ran on 60 Vbeta and 13 Jbeta primers. Repertoires were generated with immunoSEQ multiplex PCR, while TCRdb's copy carries only in-frame clones and drops some. Of 240,000 or so clones in the sample, 82% were seen once. The sample taken for sequencing was PBMCs. All receptors derive from a woman between 40 and 55 years old in good health and CMV-seropositive.

V usage is TRBV10-3 and J usage is TRBJ2-2; 8 bases fit TRBD1. V was pared by 6 bases and J by 1 base, with 4 bases of the junction left unmatched. The CDR3 consists of 15 residues. CDR1 is ENHRY and CDR2 is SYGVKD in the germline V gene. The CDR3 sequence: CAISPGTGNTGELFF. CDR3 bases: TGTGCCATCAGCCCCGGGACAGGGAACACCGGGGAGCTGTTTTTT.

This chain joins TRBV29-1 and TRBJ1-4; the D gene is possibly TRBD1 (5 bases). Deletions cut 7 bases from V and 7 bases from J, with 16 bases between. Per the germline V gene, CDR1 is SQVTM and CDR2 is ANQGSEA. The CDR3 totals 13 residues. The CDR3 loop is CSADGGVGEKLFF. CDR3 sequence (DNA): TGCAGCGCCGATGGGGGGGTTGGTGAAAAACTGTTTTTT. Using reference TRBV29-1 and TRBJ1-4 for the parts outside the CDR3, the full variable domain is SAVISQKPSRDICQRGTSLTIQCQVDSQVTMMFWYRQQPGQSLTLIATANQGSEATYESGFVIDKFPISRPNLTFSTLTVSNMSPEDSSIYLCSADGGVGEKLFFGSGTQLSVL.

This clone was counted once. This chain joins TRBV27 and TRBJ1-1; D is uncertain. This CDR3 is 13 amino acids long. The V end was cut by 5 bases, the J end by 4 bases, with 11 bases between. CDR1 MNHEY and CDR2 SMNVEV come from the germline V gene (reference sequence). CDR3 sequence reads: CASSRDLGTEAFF. Here the CDR3 DNA reads TGTGCCAGCAGTCGCGACTTGGGCACTGAAGCTTTCTTT.

The rearrangement uses TRBV19 and TRBJ2-7; 8 positions match TRBD1. From germline, CDR1 is LNHDA and CDR2 SQIVND (reference sequence). This CDR3 region has 11 residues. V gave up 10 bases and J gave up 3 bases; unmatched junction bases: 2. Written as DNA, the CDR3 is TGTGCCACCGGACAGGGCTACGAGCAGTACTTC. Translated, it gives CATGQGYEQYF.

The CDR3 region is CASGPGRGTEAFF. The CDR3 DNA reads as TGTGCTAGTGGCCCCGGTAGAGGTACTGAAGCTTTCTTT. J is TRBJ1-1 and V is TRBV12-5; D uncertain. Germline V CDR1 and CDR2: LGHNT, FRNRAP. The CDR3 sequence is 13 residues long. The V end was cut by 6 bases, the J end by 5 bases, with 13 bases between. The full variable domain, completed using reference TRBV12-5 and TRBJ1-1, is DARVTQTPRHKVTEMGQEVTMRCQPILGHNTVFWYRQTMMQGLELLAYFRNRAPLDDSGMPKDRFSAEMPDATLATLKIQPSEPRDSAVYFCASGPGRGTEAFFGQGTRLTVV.

This chain uses TRBV19 with TRBJ2-7; possibly TRBD1 for D (6 bases). The V end lost 5 bases, the J end lost 5 bases, and 19 bases lay between the germline ends. In germline, CDR1 is LNHDA, CDR2 SQIVND (reference sequence). The CDR3 length is 15 residues. CDR3 DNA: TGTGCCAGTAGTCACAATACAGGGAGATTCCACGAGCAGTACTTC. It specifies CASSHNTGRFHEQYF.

This chain connects TRBV6-4 to TRBJ1-4; TRBD1 might be the D (6 bases). The CDR3 is made up of 19 amino acids. The V gene's germline CDR1 is MRHNA and CDR2 SNTAGT. V shed 7 bases and J shed 2 bases, with 26 bases lying between them. In DNA form, the CDR3 reads TGTGCCAGCACCCCCAGGGGAGAGGGGGTGGGAGCTACTAATGAAAAACTGTTTTTT. Encoded protein: CASTPRGEGVGATNEKLFF.

The chain is built from TRBV5-8 and TRBJ1-4; 9 bases are shared with TRBD1. Germline V lookup: CDR1 SGHTS, CDR2 YDEGEE. The CDR3 is made up of 14 amino acids. V shed 4 bases and J 8 bases; nucleotides not matched to a gene: 6. The CDR3: CASSQGQGPEKLFF. The CDR3 DNA reads as TGTGCCAGCAGCCAAGGACAGGGGCCCGAAAAACTGTTTTTT.

The genes are TRBV5-1 and TRBJ2-2, with a weak D call TRBD1 (7 bases). V was clipped by 4 bases and J by 6 bases, with 16 bases between them. The CDR3 is made up of 15 amino acids. Germline CDR1 and CDR2: SGHRS and YFSETQ. The CDR3 nucleotides read TGCGCCAGCAGCCCCAGGGGGGAGATAGCCGGGGAGCTGTTTTTT. It encodes CASSPRGEIAGELFF.

J is TRBJ1-2 and V is TRBV9; no clear D gene. Germline V gives CDR1 SGDLS, CDR2 YYNGEE. V was trimmed by 0 bases and J by 5 bases, leaving 14 bases between them. This CDR3 comprises 15 residues. Here the CDR3 reads CASSVEPGGGYGYTF. The CDR3 nucleotides read TGTGCCAGCAGCGTAGAACCAGGAGGAGGGTATGGCTACACCTTC.

The rearrangement uses TRBV10-3 and TRBJ1-1; maybe TRBD1 (6 bases). Germline CDR1 ENHRY, CDR2 SYGVKD. The V end was cut by 6 bases, the J end by 0 bases, with 11 bases between. The CDR3 is made up of 14 amino acids. The CDR3 sequence: CAIRSTGMNTEAFF. CDR3 DNA: TGTGCCATCAGGTCGACAGGAATGAACACTGAAGCTTTCTTT.

This chain uses TRBV30 with TRBJ1-2; D remains unclear. V was trimmed by 7 bases and J by 6 bases, leaving 21 bases between them. Germline CDR1 is GTSNPN and CDR2 is SVGIG (reference sequence). There are 14 residues in the CDR3. The CDR3 DNA sequence: TGTGCCTTAAATGAGGGCTCCCTAGCACATGGCTACACCTTC. This translates into CALNEGSLAHGYTF.

This chain links TRBV5-6 with TRBJ2-5, with D perhaps TRBD2 (5 bases). CDR1 is SGHDT, CDR2 YYEEEE, per germline. CDR3 length equals 12 residues. V was shortened by 6 bases and J by 5 bases, with 11 bases between the two germline ends. The CDR3 DNA is TGTGCCAGCAACCGGAGGCGGGAGACCCAGTACTTC. Protein: CASNRRRETQYF.

The chain has TRBV9 and TRBJ2-1, with 11 bases that match TRBD1. With 6 bases clipped from V and 7 bases from J, the junction kept 9 bases outside the gene matches. The CDR3 spans 15 residues. Germline V CDR1 and CDR2: SGDLS, YYNGEE. The CDR3 spells CASTRTGGESNEQFF. In nucleotides, the CDR3 is TGTGCCAGCACCAGGACAGGGGGCGAGAGTAATGAGCAGTTCTTC.

The rearrangement links TRBV6-1 to TRBJ1-1; 7 positions match TRBD1. Germline V CDR1 and CDR2: MNHNS, SASEGT. This CDR3 spans 13 amino acids. V lost 6 bases to trimming and J lost 3 bases; unmatched junction nucleotides: 4. DNA of the CDR3: TGTGCCAGCAGCCGGACAGGCGACACTGAAGCTTTCTTT. This gives the protein CASSRTGDTEAFF.

The V call is TRBV19, the J call TRBJ1-2; D is undetermined. The ends were cut back, 1 base at V and 4 bases at J, with 13 bases in the middle. The CDR3 totals 15 residues. In germline, CDR1 is LNHDA, CDR2 SQIVND (reference sequence). The CDR3 sequence is CASSIAARSAYGYTF. The CDR3 DNA reads as TGTGCCAGTAGTATAGCGGCGCGGTCTGCCTATGGCTACACCTTC.

The chain joins TRBV7-9 to TRBJ2-1, with TRBD2 as a possible D gene (6 bases). The V and J ends lost 3 bases and 5 bases respectively, with 17 bases between them. Germline CDR1 SEHNR, CDR2 FQNEAQ (reference sequence). The CDR3 contains 16 residues. The CDR3 coding sequence is TGTGCCAGCAGCTTCGGGACTCCTGGACCAAACAATGAGCAGTTCTTC. It specifies CASSFGTPGPNNEQFF.